The 3 T cell receptor beta chains given below trace back to one sample, sequenced in a study of T cells after yellow fever vaccination (dated by TCRdb to between 2018 and 2021). In light of the paper, this sample's treatment or condition label describes: live attenuated yellow fever vaccine strain. Library preparation employed 5' RACE. Instrument used: Illumina NovaSeq 6000. TCRdb reprocessing: public reads trimmed at Q25 with fastp, clones called with MiXCR, in-frame beta chains kept. One record per CDR3 amino acid sequence lists the most common genes and DNA. Recorded for this sample are about 320,000 distinct CDR3 sequences; about 10% of them occurred a single time. Jointly, the top ten make up 3.3% of the sample. Sequences were derived from CD4+ T cells sorted from PBMCs, sampled 45 days after the yellow fever booster vaccination. The receptors were sampled from a man between 18 and 35 years old who received the YFV17D yellow fever vaccine.

The chain couples TRBV5-6 to TRBJ1-3; D uncertain. The CDR3 extends over 14 amino acids. Germline CDR1 is SGHDT and CDR2 is YYEEEE. Trimming pared 4 bases from V and 8 bases from J, leaving 16 bases between. CDR3 in amino acids: CASSLQVTTYTIYF. CDR3 DNA: TGTGCCAGCAGCCTGCAGGTCACGACGTACACCATATATTTT.

This clonotype was recorded a few times. The gene calls are TRBV7-9 and TRBJ1-3, with 7 bases fitting TRBD1. CDR3 size: 13 residues. V was clipped by 5 bases and J by 8 bases; unmatched bases: 6. CDR1 and CDR2 from the germline V gene are SEHNR and FQNEAQ (reference sequence). CDR3 sequence reads: CASSKDREHTIYF. The CDR3 DNA follows: TGTGCCAGCAGCAAAGACAGGGAACACACCATATATTTT.

The table lists this clonotype with a few counts. The chain uses TRBV10-3 and TRBJ1-6; 8 bases agree with TRBD1. The CDR3 extends over 14 amino acids. Germline V gives CDR1 ENHRY, CDR2 SYGVKD. J was trimmed by 7 bases and V by 4 bases; bases with no gene match: 3. As DNA, the CDR3 is TGTGCCATCAGTGTACAGGGGGGAAATTCACCCCTCCACTTT. Its protein product is CAISVQGGNSPLHF.